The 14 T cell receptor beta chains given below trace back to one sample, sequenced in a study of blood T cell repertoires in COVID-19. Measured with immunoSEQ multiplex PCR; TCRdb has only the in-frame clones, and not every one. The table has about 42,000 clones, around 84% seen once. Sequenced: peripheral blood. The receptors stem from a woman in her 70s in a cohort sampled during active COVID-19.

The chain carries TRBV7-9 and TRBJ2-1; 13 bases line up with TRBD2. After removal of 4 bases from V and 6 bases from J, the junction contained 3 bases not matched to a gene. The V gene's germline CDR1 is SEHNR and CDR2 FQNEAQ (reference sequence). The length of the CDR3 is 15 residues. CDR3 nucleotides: TGTGCCAGCAGCTATACTAGCGGGAGGGTCAATGAGCAGTTCTTC. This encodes CASSYTSGRVNEQFF.

The CDR3, as DNA: TGTGCCTCCCAGGCCCTCAAGAGCACTGAAGCTTTCTTT. The encoded protein is CASQALKSTEAFF. The chain joins TRBV30 to TRBJ1-1; D uncertain. In germline, CDR1 is GTSNPN, CDR2 SVGIG (reference sequence). The CDR3 covers 13 residues. Trimming removed 7 bases from V and 4 bases from J, with 16 bases in between.

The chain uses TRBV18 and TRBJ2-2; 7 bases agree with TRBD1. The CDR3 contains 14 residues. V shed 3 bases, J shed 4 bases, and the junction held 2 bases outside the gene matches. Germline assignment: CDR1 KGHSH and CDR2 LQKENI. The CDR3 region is CASSPGQTTGELFF. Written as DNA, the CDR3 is TGTGCCAGCTCACCGGGACAGACCACCGGGGAGCTGTTTTTT.

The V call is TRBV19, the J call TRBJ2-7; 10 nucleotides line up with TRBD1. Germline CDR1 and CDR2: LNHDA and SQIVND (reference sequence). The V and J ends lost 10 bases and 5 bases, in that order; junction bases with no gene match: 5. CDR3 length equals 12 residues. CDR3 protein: CATRDRGHEQYF. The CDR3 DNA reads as TGTGCCACCCGGGACAGGGGCCACGAGCAGTACTTC.

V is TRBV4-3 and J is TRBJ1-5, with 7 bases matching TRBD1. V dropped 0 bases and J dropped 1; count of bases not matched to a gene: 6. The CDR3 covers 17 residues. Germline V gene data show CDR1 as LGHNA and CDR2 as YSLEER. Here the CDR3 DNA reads TGCGCCAGCAGCCAAGATCCGCAGACAGGGAGCAATCAGCCCCAGCATTTT. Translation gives CASSQDPQTGSNQPQHF.

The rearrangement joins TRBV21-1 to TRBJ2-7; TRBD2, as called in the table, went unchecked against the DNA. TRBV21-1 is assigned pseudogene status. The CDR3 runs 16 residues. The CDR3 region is CASNTLGTSGRYEQYF. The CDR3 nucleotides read TGTGCCAGCAACACACTGGGGACTAGCGGGAGATACGAGCAGTACTTC.

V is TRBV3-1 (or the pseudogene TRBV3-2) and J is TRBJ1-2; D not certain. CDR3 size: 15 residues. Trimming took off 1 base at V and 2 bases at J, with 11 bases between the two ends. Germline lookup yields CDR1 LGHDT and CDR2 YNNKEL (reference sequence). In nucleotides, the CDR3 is TGTGCCAGCAGCCAAGCCGAGACACCCAACTATGGCTACACCTTC. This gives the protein CASSQAETPNYGYTF.

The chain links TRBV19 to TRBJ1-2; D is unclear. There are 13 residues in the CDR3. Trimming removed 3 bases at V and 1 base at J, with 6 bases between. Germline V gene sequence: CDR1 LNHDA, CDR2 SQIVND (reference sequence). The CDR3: CASSMGLNYGYTF. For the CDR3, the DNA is TGTGCCAGTAGTATGGGCCTTAACTATGGCTACACCTTC.

In DNA form, the CDR3 reads TGTGCCAGCAGCCCAATTACTAGCGGGAGGGGCACCGGGGAGCTGTTTTTT. It encodes CASSPITSGRGTGELFF. The chain links TRBV5-5 to TRBJ2-2, with TRBD2 matching over 13 bases. This CDR3 has 17 residues. Germline V gives CDR1 SGHKS, CDR2 YYEKEE (reference sequence). Trimming at V came to 4 bases and at J to 4 bases, leaving 7 bases not matched to a gene.

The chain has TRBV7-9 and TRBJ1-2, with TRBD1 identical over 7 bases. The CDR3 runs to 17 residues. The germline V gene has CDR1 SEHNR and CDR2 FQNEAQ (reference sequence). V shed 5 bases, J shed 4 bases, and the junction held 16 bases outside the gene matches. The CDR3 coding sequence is TGTGCCAGCAGCCCAAGGACAGGTGCCTCTCCGATCTATGGCTACACCTTC. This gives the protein CASSPRTGASPIYGYTF.

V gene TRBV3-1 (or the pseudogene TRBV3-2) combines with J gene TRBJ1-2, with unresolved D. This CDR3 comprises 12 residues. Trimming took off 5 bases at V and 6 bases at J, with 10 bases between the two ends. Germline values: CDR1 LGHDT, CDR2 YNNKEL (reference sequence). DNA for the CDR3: TGTGCCAGCAGCACGATGACTGATGGCTACACCTTC. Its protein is CASSTMTDGYTF.

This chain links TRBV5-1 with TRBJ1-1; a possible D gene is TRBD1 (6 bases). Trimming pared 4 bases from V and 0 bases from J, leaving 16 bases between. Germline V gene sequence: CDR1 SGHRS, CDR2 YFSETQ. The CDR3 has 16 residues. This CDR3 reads CASSTGQGWLNTEAFF. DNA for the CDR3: TGCGCCAGCAGCACTGGGCAGGGGTGGTTGAACACTGAAGCTTTCTTT. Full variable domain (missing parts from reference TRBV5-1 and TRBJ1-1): KAGVTQTPRYLIKTRGQQVTLSCSPISGHRSVSWYQQTPGQGLQFLFEYFSETQRNKGNFPGRFSGRQFSNSRSEMNVSTLELGDSALYLCASSTGQGWLNTEAFFGQGTRLTVV.

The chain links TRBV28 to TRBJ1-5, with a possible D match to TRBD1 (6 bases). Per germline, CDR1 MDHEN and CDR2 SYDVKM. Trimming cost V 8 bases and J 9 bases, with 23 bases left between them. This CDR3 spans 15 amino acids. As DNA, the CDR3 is TGTGCCAGCCAAGGGTTAGGGACAATCCCTGGGCCCCAGCATTTT. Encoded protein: CASQGLGTIPGPQHF.

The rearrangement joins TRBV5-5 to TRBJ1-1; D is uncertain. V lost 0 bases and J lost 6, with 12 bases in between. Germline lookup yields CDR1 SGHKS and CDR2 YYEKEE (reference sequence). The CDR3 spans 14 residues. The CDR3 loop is CASSLVLSRSEAFF. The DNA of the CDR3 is TGTGCCAGCAGCTTGGTCCTTTCGCGGTCTGAAGCTTTCTTT.